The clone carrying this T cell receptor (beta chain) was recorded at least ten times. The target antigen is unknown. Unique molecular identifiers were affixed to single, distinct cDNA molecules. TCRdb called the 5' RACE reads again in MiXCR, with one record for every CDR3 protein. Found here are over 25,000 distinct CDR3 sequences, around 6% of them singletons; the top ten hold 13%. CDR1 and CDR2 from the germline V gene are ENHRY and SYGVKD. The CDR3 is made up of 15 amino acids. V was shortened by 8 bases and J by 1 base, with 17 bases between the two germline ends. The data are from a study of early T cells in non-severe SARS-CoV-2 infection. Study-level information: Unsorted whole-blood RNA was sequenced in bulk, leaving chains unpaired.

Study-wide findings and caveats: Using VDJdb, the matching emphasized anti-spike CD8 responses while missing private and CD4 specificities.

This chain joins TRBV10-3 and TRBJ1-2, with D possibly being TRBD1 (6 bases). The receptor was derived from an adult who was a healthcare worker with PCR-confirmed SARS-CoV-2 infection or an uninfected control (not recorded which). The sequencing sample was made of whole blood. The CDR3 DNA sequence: TGTGCCATCCAAGAGGGGGAGGGATTTAACTATGGCTACACCTTC. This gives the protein CAIQEGEGFNYGYTF.